The clone carrying this T cell receptor (beta chain) has more than one count but fewer than ten. Antigen: not known. Trimming removed 4 bases at V and 5 bases at J, with 12 bases between. The CDR3 is 14 residues long. Combining a sample-barcoded 5' primer with a J-beta primer mix, a second PCR ran for about 7 to 11 cycles. Through a template-switch adaptor with 12 random nucleotides, each cDNA molecule received a tag. MiXCR, applied by TCRdb to the 5' RACE reads, yields one record per CDR3 protein. This table holds 800,000 to 950,000 distinct CDR3 sequences, roughly 43% found once. This sample is drawn from a study of blood T cells in healthy people across ages. Study-wide results and caveats: Changes seen in expanded clonotypes were possibly confounded by donor CMV status left unknown.

The chain employs TRBV12-3 or TRBV12-4 and TRBJ2-1; D might be TRBD1 (5 bases). Material for sequencing was blood. The TCR sequence derives from a young man in good health. The CDR3 protein is CASSSFDSHNEQFF. CDR3 nucleotides: TGTGCCAGCAGTTCCTTTGACAGCCACAATGAGCAGTTCTTC.